This TCR beta chain emerged from a study of identical twins. The study's findings and limits: With monozygotic twins, out-of-frame TCR alpha sharing exceeded what models estimated.

The V end was cut by 3 bases, the J end by 3 bases, with 17 bases between. The germline gives CDR1 DFQATT, CDR2 SNEGSKA (reference sequence). This CDR3 has 15 residues. Comment on this clonotype: Its specificity is unknown.

From the 5' RACE reads, TCRdb called clonotypes with MiXCR, one entry per CDR3 protein. This table has around 1.7 million distinct CDR3 sequences, less than 35% appearing once. J is TRBJ1-2 and V is TRBV20-1; D is unresolved. This sequence was found in a newborn girl in good health. The sample was cord blood. CDR3 sequence (DNA): TGCAGTGCTAGTTCAGTGGGCTTCCCTGACTATGGCTACACCTTC. This gives the protein CSASSVGFPDYGYTF.